A single sample is the source of the 19 T cell receptor beta chains below, sequenced in a study of OX40 agonist ivuxolimab in advanced cancers. TCRdb's copy holds only in-frame clones and misses some; the assay was immunoSEQ multiplex PCR. The sample carries under 25,000 clones, 60% to 85% recorded once. The specimen comprised CD4+ or CD8+ T cells sorted from blood, sampled in a trial of the OX40 agonist ivuxolimab. These receptors all stem from an adult with an advanced solid tumor such as melanoma, head and neck, liver or kidney cancer.

The chain combines TRBV29-1 with TRBJ2-2, with 7 positions matching TRBD1. The CDR3 runs to 14 residues. Germline-derived CDR1 and CDR2 are SQVTM and ANQGSEA. Trimming removed 5 bases from V and 2 bases from J; junction bases left unmatched: 5. CDR3 amino acids: CSVRGQTNTGELFF. CDR3 DNA: TGCAGCGTTCGGGGACAGACAAACACCGGGGAGCTGTTTTTT.

CDR3 nucleotides: TGTGCCAGCAGCGAACGAGGGGGCTGGGGAACTGAAGCTTTCTTT. Translating it yields CASSERGGWGTEAFF. The chain is built from TRBV6-5 and TRBJ1-1; TRBD1 matches 7 bases. The CDR3 consists of 15 residues. V lost 6 bases to trimming and J lost 5 bases; unmatched junction nucleotides: 12. The germline gives CDR1 MNHEY, CDR2 SVGAGI.

CDR3 protein: CASSYSRQGFEQYF. CDR3 DNA sequence: TGTGCCAGCAGTTACTCGCGGCAGGGGTTCGAGCAGTACTTC. The genes are TRBV6-5 and TRBJ2-7, with D possibly matching TRBD1 (6 bases). CDR3 size: 14 residues. Trimming removed 0 bases from V and 6 bases from J, with 12 bases in between. Germline V lookup: CDR1 MNHEY, CDR2 SVGAGI.

The chain combines TRBV11-2 with TRBJ1-2, with a tentative D call TRBD1 (5 bases). The germline V gene encodes CDR1 SGHAT and CDR2 FQNNGV. CDR3 length: 14 residues. V was clipped by 6 bases and J by 4 bases, with 15 bases between them. The CDR3 protein is CASRLTGSLYGYTF. CDR3 DNA sequence: TGTGCCAGCAGGCTAACAGGATCCCTCTATGGCTACACCTTC.

The chain is built from TRBV6-1 and TRBJ2-7; 12 bases align to TRBD2. V lost 2 bases to trimming and J lost 12 bases; unmatched junction nucleotides: 14. CDR3 length: 16 residues. Germline V CDR1 and CDR2: MNHNS, SASEGT. The CDR3 loop is CASSERLGLAGPLSYF. The CDR3 DNA is TGTGCCAGCAGTGAAAGGCTGGGACTAGCGGGCCCCCTGTCGTACTTC.

The chain joins TRBV28 to TRBJ1-5; possible D gene TRBD1, 5 bases. Germline V CDR1 and CDR2: MDHEN, SYDVKM. The CDR3 runs 15 residues. V was trimmed by 3 bases and J by 4 bases, leaving 13 bases between them. The CDR3 sequence is CASSFISGLNQPQHF. The CDR3 DNA is TGTGCCAGCAGTTTCATTTCAGGGTTGAATCAGCCCCAGCATTTT.

V is TRBV7-2 and J is TRBJ2-7; the D is unclear. The CDR3 is 11 residues long. Germline lookup yields CDR1 SGHTA and CDR2 FQGNSA. Trimming stripped 5 bases from V and 2 bases from J, with 4 bases between. The CDR3 loop is CASSLTYEQYF. For the CDR3, the DNA is TGTGCCAGCAGCCTTACCTACGAGCAGTACTTC.

This chain's CDR3 is CASGRCCAGQSRANVLTF. The CDR3 DNA reads TGTGCTAGTGGTCGCTGCTGTGCAGGACAAAGTCGGGCCAACGTCCTGACTTTC. The genes are TRBV12-5 and TRBJ2-6; perhaps TRBD1 as D (5 bases). CDR1 is LGHNT, CDR2 FRNRAP, per germline. V was clipped by 5 bases and J by 5 bases, with 22 bases between them. The CDR3 is 18 residues long.

This rearrangement joins TRBV9 to TRBJ2-1, with D tentatively TRBD2 (6 bases). Germline loops: CDR1 SGDLS, CDR2 YYNGEE. This CDR3 region has 14 residues. The germline V and J ends were trimmed by 0 bases and 2 bases, with 6 bases remaining between them. The chain's CDR3 is CASSVGLAYNEQFF. CDR3 DNA sequence: TGTGCCAGCAGCGTAGGACTAGCCTACAATGAGCAGTTCTTC.

The chain uses TRBV13 and TRBJ1-6, with no clear D. This CDR3 has 12 amino acids. V lost 8 bases to trimming and J lost 6 bases, with 8 bases between them. Germline CDR1 PRHDT, CDR2 FYEKMQ (reference sequence). The CDR3 DNA reads TGTGCCAGCTCGTTCGCTAATTCACCCCTCCACTTT. Its protein is CASSFANSPLHF.

The chain's CDR3 is CASSSDGRDPYF. The CDR3 coding sequence is TGTGCCAGCAGCTCAGATGGCAGGGACCCGTACTTC. The V call is TRBV11-1, the J call TRBJ2-5; TRBD1 or TRBD2 may be the D gene (5 bases each). The germline V gene encodes CDR1 SGHAT and CDR2 FQDESV (reference sequence). The ends were cut back, 4 bases at V and 13 bases at J, with 16 bases in the middle. CDR3 size: 12 residues.

The chain combines TRBV4-2 with TRBJ1-2; the D gene is possibly TRBD1 (5 bases). Trimming took off 5 bases at V and 4 bases at J, with 11 bases between the two ends. Germline CDR1 LGHNA, CDR2 YNFKEQ. There are 13 residues in the CDR3. CDR3 nucleotide sequence: TGTGCCAGCAGCTTGGGGCAGCTCTATGGCTACACCTTC. It is translated as CASSLGQLYGYTF.

The V gene is TRBV7-2, the J gene TRBJ2-2; D is ambiguous. The germline V gene has CDR1 SGHTA and CDR2 FQGNSA. With 0 bases removed from V and 6 bases from J, the gap between germline ends came to 8 bases. The length of the CDR3 is 14 residues. The CDR3 sequence is CASSLAQAAGELFF. CDR3 nucleotide sequence: TGTGCCAGCAGCTTAGCTCAGGCCGCCGGGGAGCTGTTTTTT. Combining the CDR3 with reference TRBV7-2 and TRBJ2-2 gives the whole variable domain GAGVSQSPSNKVTEKGKDVELRCDPISGHTALYWYRQSLGQGLEFLIYFQGNSAPDKSGLPSDRFSAERTGGSVSTLTIQRTQQEDSAVYLCASSLAQAAGELFFGEGSRLTVL.

The V call is TRBV2, the J call TRBJ2-1; weak D call: TRBD1 (5 bases). There are 15 residues in the CDR3. CDR1 is SNHLY and CDR2 is FYNNEI in the germline V gene. V lost 4 bases and J lost 1, with 11 bases in between. CDR3 DNA sequence: TGTGCCAGCAGTGTTCAGGGCGCATCCTACAATGAGCAGTTCTTC. It yields the protein CASSVQGASYNEQFF.

The chain joins TRBV19 to TRBJ1-5; D possibly corresponds to TRBD1 (5 bases). The V end lost 8 bases, the J end lost 6 bases, and 14 bases lay between the germline ends. The CDR3 is 13 residues long. The germline gives CDR1 LNHDA, CDR2 SQIVND (reference sequence). The CDR3 nucleotides read TGTGCCAGTCGGGGGTTAGTAGGTCAGCCCCAGCATTTT. Encoded protein: CASRGLVGQPQHF.

This clone is judged large. CDR3 DNA: TGTGCCAGCAGCCCCCCCCGGGACACTTCCACTGAAGCTTTCTTT. It translates to CASSPPRDTSTEAFF. The gene calls are TRBV7-6 and TRBJ1-1; the D gene is possibly TRBD1 (6 bases). Per the germline V gene, CDR1 is SGHVS and CDR2 is FNYEAQ. The CDR3 covers 15 residues. The V gene lost 5 bases and the J gene lost 4 bases, with 17 bases spanning the gap.

Here the CDR3 DNA reads TGTGCCAGCACCGGTCGTCCAGGGGAAATTGGCAATCAGCCCCAGCATTTT. Protein product: CASTGRPGEIGNQPQHF. This chain connects TRBV7-2 to TRBJ1-5; a weak D match, TRBD1 (6 bases). The CDR3 covers 17 residues. CDR1 SGHTA and CDR2 FQGNSA come from the germline V gene. V gave up 7 bases and J gave up 2 bases, with 21 bases separating them. The whole variable domain, remainder taken from reference TRBV7-2 and TRBJ1-5, is GAGVSQSPSNKVTEKGKDVELRCDPISGHTALYWYRQSLGQGLEFLIYFQGNSAPDKSGLPSDRFSAERTGGSVSTLTIQRTQQEDSAVYLCASTGRPGEIGNQPQHFGDGTRLSIL.

The V gene is TRBV5-4, the J gene TRBJ2-7; D is perhaps TRBD2 (6 bases). V shed 10 bases and J shed 3 bases, with 17 bases lying between them. The CDR3 totals 13 residues. From germline, CDR1 is SGHNT and CDR2 YYREEE (reference sequence). Here the CDR3 reads CACGRDHRYEQYF. The CDR3 nucleotides read TGTGCCTGCGGGCGGGACCATCGCTACGAGCAGTACTTC.

The J gene is TRBJ1-2, the V gene TRBV11-2; TRBD1 is a possible D gene (5 bases). From germline, CDR1 is SGHAT and CDR2 FQNNGV. The CDR3 is made up of 15 amino acids. V shed 5 bases and J shed 4 bases, with 17 bases lying between them. The CDR3 coding sequence is TGTGCCAGCAGCCTTTCGGGTGGGGCCCTCTATGGCTACACCTTC. Residues: CASSLSGGALYGYTF.